The 18 T cell receptor beta chains below were found in one sample sequenced in a study of tissue T cells after allogeneic stem cell transplantation. The repertoire was sequenced with immunoSEQ multiplex PCR; TCRdb's copy has only in-frame clones and lacks some. The repertoire holds over 45,000 clones, around 66% seen once, with 0.5% to 0.6% in the top ten. The specimen was sorted cells pooled from one or two spleens. The receptors shown here come from a pool of C57BL/6 mice in good health.

Turning to this clone: The gene names here belong to mouse. Sequencing ends 1 residue short of the CDR3 end; the germline J gene provides the rest. The genes are TRBV3 and TRBJ2-2, with 9 positions matching TRBD1. This CDR3 contains 16 residues. The germline CDR1 and CDR2 sequences are SNHLY and FYNGKV (reference sequence). V was pared by 5 bases and J by 4 bases, with 8 bases of the junction left unmatched. The chain's CDR3 is CASSLYRGLGTGQLYF. CDR3 DNA (partial): TGTGCCAGCAGCCTGTACAGGGGGCTGGGCACCGGGCAGCTCTAC.

To note about this clone: These gene names are mouse names. The CDR3: CASSQEEDIYAEQFF. CDR3 DNA (partial): TGTGCCAGCAGCCAAGAAGAGGACATCTATGCTGAGCAGTTC. The rearrangement joins TRBV2 to TRBJ2-1; the D gene is possibly TRBD1 (5 bases). The CDR3 end lies 1 residue beyond the end of the read and is filled in from the germline J gene. The V end lost 0 bases, the J end lost 3 bases, and 9 bases lay between the germline ends. This CDR3 has 15 residues. Germline V gives CDR1 LGHNA, CDR2 YSYQKL.

A remark on this clone: The genes are named according to mouse. The read ends 1 residue shy of where the CDR3 ends; the end is completed using the germline J gene. V usage is TRBV20 and J usage is TRBJ2-7; 8 bases are a match to TRBD1. CDR3 length equals 12 residues. V lost 2 bases to trimming and J lost 7 bases; unmatched junction nucleotides: 4. CDR1 is GFQATS and CDR2 is STVNSAI in the germline V gene. The CDR3 bases that were read are TGTGGTGCTAGGATCTCAGGGGGCGAACAGTAC. Its protein product is CGARISGGEQY. The CDR3 in full is CGARISGGEQYF.

About this clone: Gene labels here are mouse ones. The read terminates 1 residue before the CDR3 end, so the remaining end is supplied by the germline J gene. The J gene is TRBJ2-3, the V gene TRBV19; 8 nucleotides match TRBD2. The CDR3 has 15 residues. Germline CDR1 FNHDT, CDR2 SITEND (reference sequence). J lost 4 bases, V lost 0 bases, and 4 bases had no gene match. The CDR3 DNA, read in part, is TGTGCCAGCAGTATAGCCCGACTGGGGTCAGAAACGCTGTAT. Its translation is CASSIARLGSETLY. The whole CDR3 sequence is CASSIARLGSETLYF. Together with reference TRBV19 and TRBJ2-3, the CDR3 gives the full variable domain: GGIITQTPKFLIGQEGQKLTLKCQQNFNHDTMYWYRQDSGKGLRLIYYSITENDLQKGDLSEGYDASREKKSSFSLTVTSAQKNEMAVFLCASSIARLGSETLYFGSGTRLTVL.

Worth noting for this clone: All gene names here are mouse names. The missing CDR3 end, 1 residue past where the read stops, is filled in from the germline J gene. V and J are TRBV13-3 and TRBJ1-6, with a weak D call TRBD1 (5 bases). TRBJ1-6 is sorted into the ORF group, with uncertain function. The V gene lost 5 bases and the J gene lost 3 bases, with 9 bases spanning the gap. Per the germline V gene, CDR1 is NNHDY and CDR2 is SYVADS. CDR3 length equals 14 residues. CDR3 in amino acids: CASRRGNYNSPLYF. The DNA read from the CDR3 is TGTGCCAGCAGGAGGGGTAACTATAATTCGCCCCTCTAC.

About this clone itself: Genes here carry mouse names. Sequencing ends 1 residue short of the CDR3 end; the germline J gene provides the rest. The J gene is TRBJ1-5, the V gene TRBV24, with a tentative D call TRBD1 (6 bases). V was cut by 4 bases and J by 6 bases, with 10 bases left in between. The CDR3 contains 13 residues. From germline, CDR1 is KGHTA and CDR2 FRNEEI. The CDR3 spells CASSQQGGQAPLF. CDR3 bases read: TGTGCCAGCAGTCAACAGGGAGGCCAGGCTCCGCTT.

As for this clone: The gene names here belong to mouse. Sequencing ends 1 residue short of the CDR3 end; the germline J gene provides the rest. This chain connects TRBV31 to TRBJ1-4, with D possibly being TRBD1 (6 bases). Looked up from germline, CDR1 is GKSSPN and CDR2 is SITVG. The CDR3 runs to 13 residues. V was pared by 0 bases and J by 5 bases, with 7 bases between. The DNA read from the CDR3 is TGTGCCTGGAGTCTCGGACAGAACGAAAGATTATTT. Translating gives CAWSLGQNERLF. The complete CDR3 reads CAWSLGQNERLFF.

On this clone itself: Gene names denote mouse genes. Read data end 1 residue before the CDR3 end; the end is taken from the germline J gene. The chain recombines TRBV3 with TRBJ1-4; the match to TRBD1 covers 8 bases. Germline V CDR1 and CDR2: SNHLY, FYNGKV (reference sequence). The CDR3 runs to 14 residues. Unmatched junction bases numbered 2, after V lost 5 bases and J lost 3 bases. CDR3 loop: CASSAGGPNERLFF. CDR3 DNA (partial): TGTGCCAGCAGCGCAGGGGGCCCCAACGAAAGATTATTT.

As for this clone: The genes are named according to mouse. Sequencing ends 1 residue short of the CDR3 end; the germline J gene provides the rest. V gene TRBV13-2 combines with J gene TRBJ1-5; D is ambiguous. The V and J ends lost 3 bases and 5 bases respectively, with 9 bases between them. CDR3 length: 13 amino acids. The V gene's germline CDR1 is NNHNN and CDR2 SYGAGS (reference sequence). CDR3 region: CASGAPGDQAPLF. Partial CDR3 DNA: TGTGCCAGCGGTGCTCCGGGCGACCAGGCTCCGCTT.

Details on this clone: Mouse gene names and germline throughout. The CDR3 goes on 1 residue after the read ends, and that part is filled in from the germline J gene. The chain carries TRBV5 and TRBJ1-1; 11 positions agree with TRBD1. The V gene end was trimmed by 1 base and the J gene end by 4 bases; junction bases not matched to a gene: 2. From germline, CDR1 is LGHNA and CDR2 YNLKQL (reference sequence). This CDR3 is 15 amino acids long. CDR3 bases read: TGTGCCAGCAGCCAAGCCGGGACAGGGGGCACAGAAGTCTTC. It translates to CASSQAGTGGTEVF. The full CDR3 sequence reads CASSQAGTGGTEVFF.

As to this clone: These gene names are mouse names. The read stops 1 residue short of the end of the CDR3; the missing end is completed from the germline J gene. V and J are TRBV13-2 and TRBJ1-2; maybe TRBD1 (5 bases). V lost 1 base and J 4 bases, leaving 11 bases between the germline ends. The germline V gene has CDR1 NNHNN and CDR2 SYGAGS (reference sequence). CDR3 length: 14 amino acids. The CDR3 sequence is CASGDSGKGSDYTF. The sequenced CDR3 bases are TGTGCCAGCGGTGATTCAGGGAAGGGCTCCGACTACACC.

About this clone itself: The listed genes are named as in mouse. Coverage ceases 1 residue before the CDR3 finishes, and the germline J gene fills in the end. The V gene is TRBV13-2, the J gene TRBJ2-1; a weak D match, TRBD1 (6 bases). The CDR3 contains 13 residues. Germline CDR1 and CDR2: NNHNN and SYGAGS (reference sequence). Between the trimmed V and J ends, which lost 4 bases and 3 bases, there was a span of 8 bases. Here the CDR3 reads CASGSGVYAEQFF. The sequenced CDR3 bases are TGTGCCAGCGGTTCAGGGGTCTATGCTGAGCAGTTC.

This clone was counted only a few times. All gene names here are mouse names. Read data end 1 residue before the CDR3 end; the end is taken from the germline J gene. The chain recombines TRBV2 with TRBJ1-5; a weak D match, TRBD1 (5 bases). Trimming cost V 0 bases and J 9 bases, with 6 bases left between them. The CDR3 loop spans 12 amino acids. The germline gives CDR1 LGHNA, CDR2 YSYQKL. The CDR3 is CASSQDRVAPLF. The covered CDR3 bases are TGTGCCAGCAGCCAAGACAGGGTGGCTCCGCTT.

Note on this clone: Gene names are mouse gene names. The covered CDR3 bases are TGTGCCAGCGGTGATGCCTGGGCTTATAACTATGCTGAGCAGTTC. Protein: CASGDAWAYNYAEQF. The entire CDR3 protein is CASGDAWAYNYAEQFF. The genes are TRBV13-2 and TRBJ2-1, with D tentatively TRBD2 (5 bases). The read is 1 residue too short to cover the CDR3 end, so that end is filled in from the germline J gene. The CDR3 runs 16 residues. V was pared by 0 bases and J by 0 bases, with 10 bases between. CDR1 NNHNN and CDR2 SYGAGS come from the germline V gene (reference sequence).

A remark on this clone: Gene names are the mouse ones. The read falls 1 residue short of the CDR3 end, and the missing part is taken from the germline J gene. V usage is TRBV2 and J usage is TRBJ2-7, with 11 bases that match TRBD2. CDR3 length equals 15 residues. Germline V lookup: CDR1 LGHNA, CDR2 YSYQKL. V shed 0 bases and J 7 bases; nucleotides not matched to a gene: 5. The sequenced CDR3 bases are TGTGCCAGCAGCCAAGATCCACTGGGGGGGCGGGAACAGTAC. This translates into CASSQDPLGGREQY. The whole CDR3 reads CASSQDPLGGREQYF.

A note on this clone: Mouse gene names and germline throughout. The CDR3 is cut off 1 residue early in the read; its end comes from the germline J gene. The chain couples TRBV2 to TRBJ1-4, with 9 bases that match TRBD1. Trimming took 1 base from V and 2 from J; bases not matched to a gene: 5. The CDR3 runs to 17 residues. Germline V gives CDR1 LGHNA, CDR2 YSYQKL. The CDR3 sequence: CASSQASGTGSNERLFF. The part of the CDR3 DNA that was read is TGTGCCAGCAGCCAAGCCTCCGGGACAGGGTCCAACGAAAGATTATTT.

Comments on this clone: The listed genes are named as in mouse. The DNA ends 1 residue before the CDR3 does, and the rest of the CDR3 is filled in from the germline J gene. The chain links TRBV20 to TRBJ2-4; the D call may be TRBD1 or TRBD2 (6 bases each). V lost 0 bases and J 5 bases, leaving 15 bases between the germline ends. Germline values: CDR1 GFQATS, CDR2 STVNSAI. The length of the CDR3 is 15 residues. CDR3 amino acids: CGARDPRGVRNTLYF. CDR3 bases read: TGTGGTGCTAGGGATCCTAGGGGGGTTCGAAACACCTTGTAC.

Concerning this clone itself: Gene and germline names: mouse. The CDR3 goes on 1 residue after the read ends, and that part is filled in from the germline J gene. The chain recombines TRBV20 with TRBJ1-2; D uncertain. The CDR3 extends over 12 amino acids. The germline V and J ends were trimmed by 3 bases and 0 bases, with 5 bases remaining between them. Germline V gives CDR1 GFQATS, CDR2 STVNSAI. CDR3 residues: CGASTANSDYTF. Partial CDR3 DNA: TGTGGTGCTAGTACAGCAAACTCCGACTACACC.